This T cell receptor beta chain was found in a study of beta chain features in type 1 diabetes (dated by TCRdb to the late 2010s). Regarding the research as a whole: Mean age, gender distribution, total cell number and subset yield were not different between patients and healthy donors. A total of 100 million to 140 million sorted cells were examined across all samples, and the number of cells per subset was strongly correlated with RNA yield. The study compared TCRB repertoires of sorted circulating CD4+ T cell subsets between recently diagnosed type 1 diabetes patients and matched healthy donors. Naive and central memory subsets were obtained from all 30 or so donors, but regulatory and stem cell-like memory subsets were isolated from only 8 patients and about 8 healthy donors.

A remark on this clone: No antigen is known for it. Base qualities were left out, and no much larger clone turns up one base away.

Each donor gave one peripheral blood draw, averaging roughly 0.11 L, which was collected into heparinised tubes. A BD FACSAria II and a panel including CD45RO, CCR7, CD25, CD127, CD95 and CD27 were used to sort naive, central memory, regulatory and stem cell-like memory CD4+ T cells. Every sorted population had a purity above 95%. PBMCs were isolated right away by Lymphoprep density gradient centrifugation and were stained directly, without culture. To minimize batch effects, samples were stained and sorted in pairs, one healthy donor with one patient per experiment. The High Capacity cDNA Reverse Transcription Kit was used to reverse transcribe all of the isolated RNA, meaning that expressed TCRB transcripts were what got sequenced. Deep immunoSEQ sequencing was performed on naive, central memory and regulatory T cell samples, with an average of about 4 million total reads per sample. After sorted cells were lysed in RLT buffer, RNA was extracted with DNase-treated RNeasy Micro or Mini kits, with the choice depending on cell number. To prevent cross-contamination, every cell subset was processed on its own, while patient and healthy donor samples were processed together. The immunoSEQ multiplex PCR was used to amplify TCRB sequences from cDNA, generating 87-bp fragments that spanned the CDR3 region. Sequencing of the amplicons was performed on the Illumina HiSeq platform. On the authors' methods: PCR bias was corrected computationally using synthetic template baselines, and reads within Hamming distance 2 were collapsed, with unmergeable singletons discarded. Reads were aligned against IMGT so that V, D and J genes, CDR3 length and insertions or deletions at six rearrangement sites could be assigned. Within each subset, clonotype counts were normalized to sorted cell number, and only after that were true diversity and Gini coefficients computed with the tcR R package. The overlap coefficient, calculated on TCRB nucleotide sequences, was used to measure repertoire sharing. Here the immuneACCESS table is served through TCRdb, limited to in-frame sequences with V and J called. Missing clones are a known gap in these copies; in checked studies unresolved V genes cover under half, and the rest lacks a known reason. V and J calls and clone size are as listed in that table; D and trimming were resolved from the DNA. This sample lists 200,000 to 250,000 clones; 25% to 30% were detected once. 4% of the sample lies in the top ten.

Based on the germline V gene (reference sequence), the CDR1 and CDR2 sequences are SEHNR and FQNEAQ. Cut back by 7 bases and 5 bases, the V and J ends lie 17 bases apart. The CDR3 starts with the cysteine, ends with the phenylalanine, and has 14 residues. Of the read, only the CDR3 DNA is kept; its 42 bases are in frame from base 1. What the work shows at the level of the full study, not this receptor alone: Naive, central memory and regulatory TCRB repertoires appeared more similar among patients than among healthy donors. Only small numbers of individuals were included in the HLA sub-analyses, which left unresolved whether HLA type had any influence on TCRB rearrangement. Patients with type 1 diabetes made fewer insertions and deleted more nucleotides at VDJ recombination sites, implying thymic rearrangement abnormalities. A moderate but significant shortening of TCRB CDR3 length was observed in type 1 diabetes patients in all four CD4+ subsets. Sequencing cDNA rather than genomic DNA could over-represent highly expressing activated cells, although activation and CD3 levels did not differ between groups. PCR may preferentially amplify shorter templates, but because patient and control samples were amplified and corrected together, any resulting skew would affect both groups equally.

The chain is made from TRBV7-9 and TRBJ2-5, and the D gene may be TRBD2, 6 bases matching. The sequencing sample was made of central memory CD4+ T cells from blood. This clonotype was sampled from a man aged 30 to 45 in good health. This receptor carries the CDR3 CASTRGTPPETQYF. The base sequence is TGTGCCAGCACCCGAGGGACTCCGCCGGAGACCCAGTACTTC.